This TCR beta chain came from a study of read filtering for tumor transcriptome and immune sequencing. As for the study in general: DNase treatment preceded whole-transcriptome library preparation. TCR-mapped reads were about 4.05 to 11 million with IR-seq versus roughly 75 to 1,400 with RNA-seq.

This library used around 400 ng RNA and molecular barcoded adaptors spanning alpha/delta and beta/gamma chains. From the reads, TCRdb called clonotypes with MiXCR, one entry per CDR3 protein. Of 75,000 to 90,000 distinct CDR3 sequences listed, over 9% are singletons. This clonotype was detected many times. Its antigen is still unknown. Study observations and caveats: Single-read clonotypes: roughly 81% of IR-seq clonotypes (around 3.5% of reads), 65% to 75% of RNA-seq clonotypes (approximately 43% of reads). The sorted CD138-negative fraction was a mixed bone marrow immune population, not purified T cells.

The sample comprised a population of CD138-negative cells sorted from bone marrow. This clonotype was obtained from a donor at least 40 years old with multiple myeloma.

This CDR3 reads CASIQQGARADTQYF. In DNA, the CDR3 is TGTGCCAGCATTCAACAGGGGGCTCGCGCAGATACGCAGTATTTT. The gene calls are TRBV12-3 or TRBV12-4 and TRBJ2-3; 9 positions match TRBD1. The J segment lost 4 bases and the V segment lost 7 bases, leaving 9 bases of the junction unmatched. The CDR3 consists of 15 residues.